These T cell receptor beta chains were read from a single sample in a study of response to subunit inactivated influenza vaccine. TCRdb passed the RT-PCR reads through MiXCR, listing each CDR3 protein once. The sample has roughly 570,000 distinct CDR3 sequences; roughly 13% are singletons. This specimen consisted of PBMCs from blood, obtained roughly 6 weeks after vaccination. The receptors originated from a man aged 45-60 years who received an inactivated influenza vaccine. Both conserved end residues are part of each CDR3. A D gene is named only where the DNA matches it firmly. Clone size is not always given. Where it is, it says once, few, many or a class for expanded clones.

cdr3_aa cdr3_nt v_call clone_size d_call j_call
CASSYSKGGGGYTF TGTGCCAGCAGTTACTCGAAAGGCGGGGGTGGCTACACCTTC TRBV6-5 once - TRBJ1-2
CSVGFTSGMAEQYF TGCAGCGTTGGCTTTACTAGCGGGATGGCCGAGCAGTACTTC TRBV29-1 few TRBD2 TRBJ2-7
CSAVDRPYNEQFF TGCAGTGCCGTGGACAGACCCTACAATGAGCAGTTCTTC TRBV20-1 few - TRBJ2-1
CASSTTPEMSQHF TGTGCCAGCAGCACTACCCCCGAAATGTCCCAGCATTTT TRBV5-4 - - TRBJ1-5
CASSLNIAGGETQYF TGTGCCAGCAGTTTAAACATAGCGGGAGGGGAGACCCAGTACTTC TRBV27 - TRBD2 TRBJ2-5
CASSLDFFSYEQYF TGCGCCAGCAGCTTGGACTTTTTCTCCTACGAGCAGTACTTC TRBV5-1 - - TRBJ2-7
CASSYRGRYNEQFF TGTGCCAGCAGCTACCGGGGGCGCTACAATGAGCAGTTCTTC TRBV7-2 few - TRBJ2-1
CASRERGVYNEQFF TGTGCCAGCAGAGAGCGGGGGGTTTACAATGAGCAGTTCTTC TRBV2 - TRBD2 TRBJ2-1
CASSQARTSDTNTGELFF TGTGCCAGCAGCCAAGCACGGACTAGCGATACGAACACCGGGGAGCTGTTTTTT TRBV4-2 - TRBD2 TRBJ2-2
CSVLRTNTGELFF TGCAGCGTCTTGCGGACGAACACCGGGGAGCTGTTTTTT TRBV29-1 few - TRBJ2-2
CASSLALAEHNEQFF TGTGCCAGCAGCTTAGCTCTAGCTGAACACAATGAGCAGTTCTTC TRBV7-2 many - TRBJ2-1
CASSSDPGVHYEQYF TGCGCCAGCAGTTCGGACCCCGGGGTTCACTACGAGCAGTACTTC TRBV5-1 - - TRBJ2-7
CASSGDRVLSYEQYF TGTGCCAGCAGCGGTGACAGGGTCCTATCCTACGAGCAGTACTTC TRBV28 many TRBD1 TRBJ2-7
CASSFRGASEAFF TGTGCCAGCAGTTTCCGGGGGGCCTCTGAAGCTTTCTTT TRBV12-3/TRBV12-4 few - TRBJ1-1
CASSFLVAGVAYNEQFF TGTGCCAGCAGCTTCCTGGTAGCGGGAGTAGCCTACAATGAGCAGTTCTTC TRBV11-2 - TRBD2 TRBJ2-1
CASSAGLAGVGDTQYF TGTGCCAGCAGTGCAGGACTAGCGGGAGTTGGAGATACGCAGTATTTT TRBV12-3/TRBV12-4 many TRBD2 TRBJ2-3
CATSDRTANSPLHF TGTGCCACCAGTGACCGGACAGCTAATTCACCCCTCCACTTT TRBV24-1 many - TRBJ1-6
CSARPLGAGGGAYEQYF TGCAGTGCTAGACCCCTTGGGGCGGGGGGGGGTGCCTACGAGCAGTACTTC TRBV20-1 many TRBD2 TRBJ2-7
CAISESGEETQYF TGTGCCATCAGTGAGTCGGGGGAAGAGACCCAGTACTTC TRBV10-3 - - TRBJ2-5
CASSLGQFTYEQYF TGTGCCAGCAGCCTAGGACAGTTTACCTACGAGCAGTACTTC TRBV7-2 few - TRBJ2-7
CASSSLWGNTEAFF TGTGCCAGCAGTTCCCTTTGGGGGAACACTGAAGCTTTCTTT TRBV12-3/TRBV12-4 - - TRBJ1-1
CASSKPGQEETQYF TGTGCCAGCAGCAAACCGGGACAGGAAGAGACCCAGTACTTC TRBV7-2 - TRBD1 TRBJ2-5
CASSLENRGELFF TGCGCCAGCAGCTTGGAGAACAGGGGGGAGCTGTTTTTT TRBV5-1 - - TRBJ2-2
CASSLGGTHQTQHF TGTGCCAGCTCCCTCGGGGGGACCCATCAGACCCAGCATTTT TRBV7-9 - - TRBJ1-5
CASSLEGVSAFF TGTGCCAGCAGCTTAGAGGGGGTATCGGCTTTCTTT TRBV7-9 - - TRBJ1-1
CASSQQPQETQYF TGCGCCAGCAGCCAGCAGCCGCAAGAGACCCAGTACTTC TRBV5-1 - - TRBJ2-5
CSAEGQGETQYF TGCAGTGCTGAAGGACAAGGAGAGACCCAGTACTTC TRBV20-1 - - TRBJ2-5
CASSSPGPRSEQFF TGTGCCAGCAGCTCTCCGGGACCTCGGAGTGAGCAGTTCTTC TRBV7-3 - - TRBJ2-1
CSAIKPTGELFF TGCAGTGCTATAAAACCCACCGGGGAGCTGTTTTTT TRBV20-1 - - TRBJ2-2
CCARGVQGSTGELFF TGCTGTGCTAGAGGGGTACAGGGGTCAACCGGGGAGCTGTTTTTT TRBV20-1 - TRBD1 TRBJ2-2
CASGGSWLAGVTGELFF TGTGCCAGCGGTGGGTCTTGGCTAGCGGGAGTTACCGGGGAGCTGTTTTTT TRBV3-1 - TRBD2 TRBJ2-2
CASSQPGGTGYEKLFF TGCGCCAGCAGCCAACCCGGAGGGACAGGGTACGAAAAACTGTTTTTT TRBV4-1 - TRBD1 TRBJ1-4
CASSPHRGTDTQYF TGTGCCAGCAGCCCACACAGGGGAACAGATACGCAGTATTTT TRBV7-8 few TRBD1 TRBJ2-3
CASTSFPSGSISQETQYF TGTGCCAGCACCTCTTTCCCCAGCGGGAGCATCTCACAAGAGACCCAGTACTTC TRBV11-1 few TRBD2 TRBJ2-5
CASSHQTGAGTEAFF TGCGCCAGCAGCCACCAGACAGGGGCTGGCACTGAAGCTTTCTTT TRBV4-1 few TRBD1 TRBJ1-1
CASSPKYNEQFF TGTGCCAGCAGCCCAAAGTACAATGAGCAGTTCTTC TRBV7-8 many - TRBJ2-1
CASSPGGGNEQFF TGTGCCAGCAGCCCAGGGGGGGGTAATGAGCAGTTCTTC TRBV11-2 - - TRBJ2-1
CASSPVPNEQYF TGTGCCAGCTCACCAGTCCCGAACGAGCAGTACTTC TRBV18 few - TRBJ2-7
CASSVTIPSGGQTGELFF TGTGCCAGCAGCGTCACAATTCCTAGCGGGGGGCAGACCGGGGAGCTGTTTTTT TRBV13 - TRBD2 TRBJ2-2
CASRLGLAGLDEQYF TGTGCCAGCAGATTGGGACTAGCGGGTCTCGACGAGCAGTACTTC TRBV12-3/TRBV12-4 few TRBD2 TRBJ2-7
CASSRGPEHDEKLFF TGTGCCAGCAGCCGGGGACCGGAACATGATGAAAAACTGTTTTTT TRBV3-1 few - TRBJ1-4
CASSRDSVATNEKLFF TGTGCCAGCAGCCGGGACAGTGTTGCAACTAATGAAAAACTGTTTTTT TRBV7-2 - TRBD1 TRBJ1-4
CASSSLTGPGGTEAFF TGTGCCAGCAGTTCTCTAACCGGGCCGGGCGGGACTGAAGCTTTCTTT TRBV6-5 - - TRBJ1-1
CSASPGTEAFF TGCAGCGCCTCTCCAGGGACTGAAGCTTTCTTT TRBV29-1 few - TRBJ1-1
CSAGWDSRNEQFF TGCAGTGCTGGCTGGGACTCACGGAATGAGCAGTTCTTC TRBV20-1 many - TRBJ2-1
CASSDRLDFTDTQYF TGCGCCAGCAGTGACCGACTGGATTTCACAGATACGCAGTATTTT TRBV10-2 few - TRBJ2-3
CASSQAREGQNNEQFF TGCGCCAGCAGCCAAGCTCGGGAGGGCCAGAATAATGAGCAGTTCTTC TRBV4-3 - TRBD2 TRBJ2-1
CASMQVGATDTQYF TGCGCCAGCATGCAGGTCGGGGCCACAGATACGCAGTATTTT TRBV5-1 - - TRBJ2-3
CASSGHTYTDTQYF TGTGCCAGCTCCGGACACACCTACACAGATACGCAGTATTTT TRBV6-1 - - TRBJ2-3
CASSISGGHSYNEQFF TGTGCCAGCAGCATTAGCGGGGGGCATTCCTACAATGAGCAGTTCTTC TRBV7-9 - TRBD2 TRBJ2-1
CASSLNTGGLTGELFF TGTGCCAGCAGTTTAAACACAGGGGGGCTCACCGGGGAGCTGTTTTTT TRBV12-3/TRBV12-4 many TRBD1 TRBJ2-2
CASSLATLGAVETQYF TGCGCCAGCAGCTTGGCGACGCTGGGGGCCGTTGAGACCCAGTACTTC TRBV5-1 few - TRBJ2-5
CASSPYTGSYEQYF TGTGCCAGCAGCCCGTATACAGGTTCCTACGAGCAGTACTTC TRBV7-9 few - TRBJ2-7
CASSPGGSEQYF TGTGCCAGCAGCCCTGGGGGATCCGAGCAGTACTTC TRBV6-5 many - TRBJ2-7
CASSQDPRGHTQYF TGCGCCAGCAGCCAAGATCCCCGGGGGCACACCCAGTACTTC TRBV4-3 few - TRBJ2-5